These 5 T cell receptor beta chains share one sample of origin, sequenced in a study of shared clonotypes between healthy human individuals. Generated by immunoSEQ multiplex PCR, the TCRdb table keeps only in-frame clones and is missing some. In the table there are fewer than 200,000 clones, over 80% of which are singletons. What was sequenced was naive CD4+ T cells sorted from blood. Subset of the sample: CD45RA+ positively selected. All receptors come from a woman aged 25 to 39 in good health.

The rearrangement joins TRBV18 to TRBJ1-3; D is unresolved. This CDR3 is built from 14 residues. The germline CDR1 and CDR2 sequences are KGHSH and LQKENI. Between the trimmed V and J ends, which lost 4 bases and 1 base, there was a span of 8 bases. CDR3 sequence reads: CASSLGGSGNTIYF. The CDR3 DNA reads as TGTGCCAGCTCACTCGGAGGATCTGGAAACACCATATATTTT.

As concerns this clone: A junction end diverges from the germline sequence, so it may reflect a read error. The chain recombines TRBV13 with TRBJ2-7, with D tentatively TRBD1 or TRBD2 (5 bases each). This CDR3 is built from 11 residues. From germline, CDR1 is PRHDT and CDR2 FYEKMQ (reference sequence). The CDR3 region is CASSTAGTTGF. CDR3 in DNA: TGTGCCAGCAGCACCGCCGGGACGACGGGTTTC.

The V and J genes are TRBV27 and TRBJ2-7; 7 bases are a match to TRBD1. V shed 0 bases, J shed 4 bases, and the junction held 3 bases outside the gene matches. The CDR3 extends over 14 amino acids. Germline CDR1 reads MNHEY; CDR2 reads SMNVEV (reference sequence). The chain's CDR3 is CASSLSKGAYEQYF. In DNA, the CDR3 is TGTGCCAGCAGTTTATCTAAGGGGGCTTACGAGCAGTACTTC.

V and J are TRBV28 and TRBJ1-4; D may be TRBD1 (5 bases). There are 14 residues in the CDR3. V was trimmed by 1 base and J by 9 bases, leaving 12 bases between them. The germline CDR1 and CDR2 sequences are MDHEN and SYDVKM. The CDR3 DNA reads TGTGCCAGCAGTTTATCGGGGGGGGTCCAAAAACTGTTTTTT. It translates to CASSLSGGVQKLFF.

The chain combines TRBV27 with TRBJ2-7; TRBD1 matches 8 bases. CDR3 length: 13 residues. The junction had 3 bases not matched to a gene; V was cut back by 6 bases and J by 2 bases. Germline CDR1 is MNHEY and CDR2 is SMNVEV (reference sequence). The DNA for the CDR3 is TGTGCCAGCAGCAGGACAGGGCCCTACGAGCAGTACTTC. Its protein is CASSRTGPYEQYF.